This entry describes one T cell receptor beta chain. The germline V gene encodes CDR1 KGHSH and CDR2 LQKENI. V was trimmed by 6 bases and J by 10 bases, leaving 16 bases between them. The CDR3 totals 13 residues. TCRdb re-derived calls from the 5' RACE reads in MiXCR, one entry per CDR3 protein. The table shows fewer than 900,000 distinct CDR3 sequences, with around 21% occurring only once. The source of the sample is a study of identical twins. In addition, the sample was reused for a study of T cells expressing NK-cell markers.

Material: PBMCs. This clonotype originated in a woman aged 18-30 years in good health. The V and J genes are TRBV18 and TRBJ2-1, with D possibly TRBD2 on 6 matching bases. The CDR3 nucleotides read TGTGCCAGCTCCCCCAGACTAGTATCCGAGCAGTTCTTC. The encoded protein is CASSPRLVSEQFF.